The 25 T cell receptor beta chains in this list originate from one sample, sequenced in a study of CD8+CD57+ T cells in acquired aplastic anemia. Genomic DNA provided the template from which TCR beta VDJ and CDR3 profiles were obtained. A single record per CDR3 protein comes from TCRdb applying MiXCR to the reads. Among 150,000 to 200,000 distinct CDR3 sequences listed, 40% to 50% were seen once. Source material: sorted CD4+, CD8+, or CD8+CD57+ T cells (not recorded which) from PBMCs. These receptors all come from a human donor in good health.

The V gene is TRBV15, the J gene TRBJ2-5; 7 bases map to TRBD2. Germline CDR1 and CDR2: LNHNV and YYDKDF (reference sequence). The CDR3 sequence is 14 residues long. V was clipped by 5 bases and J by 2 bases; unmatched bases: 5. The CDR3: CATSVSSGQETQYF. CDR3 coding DNA: TGTGCCACCAGCGTAAGTAGCGGGCAAGAGACCCAGTACTTC.

This chain connects TRBV24-1 to TRBJ1-5; possible D gene TRBD1, 6 bases. Trimming removed 9 bases at V and 0 bases at J, with 14 bases between. The CDR3 runs to 15 residues. Germline V gene lookup returns CDR1 KGHDR and CDR2 SFDVKD. The CDR3 bases are TGTGCCACCCTAGAGGACAGCCATAGCAATCAGCCCCAGCATTTT. Translating gives CATLEDSHSNQPQHF.

This clonotype was picked up a small number of times. V gene TRBV20-1 combines with J gene TRBJ1-1; 9 nucleotides align to TRBD1. This CDR3 contains 15 residues. The junction had 7 bases not matched to a gene; V was cut back by 4 bases and J by 1 base. The V gene's germline CDR1 is DFQATT and CDR2 SNEGSKA (reference sequence). CDR3 sequence (DNA): TGCAGTGCTACCGACATGGACAGGGGGAACACTGAAGCTTTCTTT. This encodes CSATDMDRGNTEAFF.

This chain joins TRBV18 and TRBJ2-3; the D is unclear. V lost 2 bases and J 2 bases, leaving 11 bases between the germline ends. This CDR3 comprises 15 residues. The germline V gene has CDR1 KGHSH and CDR2 LQKENI. The CDR3 region is CASSPRLGPTDTQYF. DNA for the CDR3: TGTGCCAGCTCACCAAGATTAGGCCCCACAGATACGCAGTATTTT.

V is TRBV6-1 and J is TRBJ1-1, with D perhaps TRBD1 (6 bases). Germline V gene sequence: CDR1 MNHNS, CDR2 SASEGT. This CDR3 comprises 15 residues. The V and J ends lost 6 bases and 5 bases respectively, with 19 bases between them. DNA for the CDR3: TGTGCCAGCAGATCGGGTAGGGGGGCGCCTACTGAAGCTTTCTTT. This translates into CASRSGRGAPTEAFF.

The table lists this clonotype with many counts. CDR3 nucleotides: TGCGCCAGCAGCCAAGCAGGGACCGGACTCCCCTACAATCAGCCCCAGCATTTT. This translates into CASSQAGTGLPYNQPQHF. The chain links TRBV4-1 to TRBJ1-5, with D tentatively TRBD1 (5 bases). The V end was cut by 1 base, the J end by 3 bases, with 19 bases between. Germline lookup yields CDR1 MGHRA and CDR2 YSYEKL. CDR3 size: 18 residues.

This clonotype was observed at least ten times. V usage is TRBV11-3 and J usage is TRBJ2-6; D uncertain. Germline CDR1 is SGHNT and CDR2 is YENEEA. The CDR3 has 15 amino acids. Trimming left V 3 bases short and J 0 bases short, with 6 bases between. CDR3 bases: TGTGCCAGCAGCTTCAGTGACTCTGGGGCCAACGTCCTGACTTTC. This encodes CASSFSDSGANVLTF.

There are a few counts of this clonotype. The chain joins TRBV20-1 to TRBJ2-7, with D maybe TRBD2 (6 bases). Trimming stripped 3 bases from V and 3 bases from J, with 9 bases between. The CDR3 runs 12 residues. CDR1 and CDR2 (germline): DFQATT, SNEGSKA (reference sequence). DNA of the CDR3: TGCAGTGCTAGGGGGGGACTCTACGAGCAGTACTTC. This encodes CSARGGLYEQYF.

This clonotype has ten or more counts. The chain uses TRBV4-2 and TRBJ2-2; tentatively, D is TRBD1 or TRBD2 (5 bases each). Germline CDR1 is LGHNA and CDR2 is YNFKEQ. The CDR3 has 20 amino acids. Trimming took off 4 bases at V and 2 bases at J, with 26 bases between the two ends. The CDR3 sequence: CASSPGHRAHLWDNTGELFF. CDR3 sequence (DNA): TGTGCCAGCAGCCCCGGACATAGGGCCCACCTATGGGACAACACCGGGGAGCTGTTTTTT.

DNA for the CDR3: TGCGCCAGCAGTAGGGGATCGTCTGAGCAGTACTTC. It is translated as CASSRGSSEQYF. The V gene is TRBV10-1, the J gene TRBJ2-7, with TRBD1 as a possible D gene (5 bases). This CDR3 contains 12 residues. Looked up from germline, CDR1 is WNHNN and CDR2 is SYGVQD (reference sequence). V lost 5 bases to trimming and J lost 7 bases, with 12 bases between them.

V usage is TRBV30 and J usage is TRBJ2-2; no clear D. The CDR3 runs 14 residues. The germline CDR1 and CDR2 sequences are GTSNPN and SVGIG (reference sequence). V lost 8 bases, J lost 0 bases, and 13 bases lay in between. CDR3 loop: CAGFTQANTGELFF. CDR3 nucleotide sequence: TGTGCCGGATTCACCCAGGCGAACACCGGGGAGCTGTTTTTT. Full variable domain (rest looked up from reference TRBV30 and TRBJ2-2): SQTIHQWPATLVQPVGSPLSLECTVEGTSNPNLYWYRQAAGRGLQLLFYSVGIGQISSEVPQNLSASRPQDRQFILSSKKLLLSDSGFYLCAGFTQANTGELFFGEGSRLTVL.

The chain links TRBV29-1 to TRBJ2-1, with TRBD2 as a possible D gene (6 bases). Per the germline V gene, CDR1 is SQVTM and CDR2 is ANQGSEA. V lost 3 bases and J lost 7, with 22 bases in between. This CDR3 is 16 amino acids long. Here the CDR3 reads CSVDLTGTLQRNEQFF. The CDR3 coding sequence is TGCAGCGTTGATTTAACCGGGACTTTGCAGCGGAATGAGCAGTTCTTC.

In its sample, this clonotype was seen many times. The rearrangement joins TRBV5-1 to TRBJ2-7; a possible D gene is TRBD1 (6 bases). Germline assignment: CDR1 SGHRS and CDR2 YFSETQ. CDR3 length: 14 residues. Deletions cut 0 bases from V and 3 bases from J, with 10 bases between. CDR3 coding DNA: TGCGCCAGCAGCTTGGGGGACAACCTCTACGAGCAGTACTTC. Protein product: CASSLGDNLYEQYF.

The rearrangement links TRBV7-9 to TRBJ2-5, with TRBD1 as a possible D gene (6 bases). V lost 5 bases and J 1 base, leaving 11 bases between the germline ends. Germline V gives CDR1 SEHNR, CDR2 FQNEAQ (reference sequence). This CDR3 is built from 14 residues. CDR3 in DNA: TGTGCCAGCAGCAACGTACAGGGCCAAGAGACCCAGTACTTC. Its protein product is CASSNVQGQETQYF.

This clonotype has at least ten counts. This chain joins TRBV20-1 and TRBJ2-1, with 12 bases fitting TRBD2. Germline V CDR1 and CDR2: DFQATT, SNEGSKA (reference sequence). CDR3 length: 15 amino acids. Trimming removed 1 base from V and 8 bases from J; junction bases left unmatched: 6. As DNA, the CDR3 is TGCAGTGCTAGAGGAGGGCTAGCGGGAGGGTATGAGCAGTTCTTC. This translates into CSARGGLAGGYEQFF.

This clonotype came up a few times. The chain carries TRBV18 and TRBJ2-3; 8 positions match TRBD1. CDR1 KGHSH and CDR2 LQKENI come from the germline V gene. The V and J ends lost 4 bases and 0 bases, in that order; junction bases with no gene match: 3. The CDR3 spans 15 residues. The CDR3 region has the DNA TGTGCCAGCTCACATACAGGGGGAAGCACAGATACGCAGTATTTT. Its protein product is CASSHTGGSTDTQYF.

The V and J genes are TRBV19 and TRBJ1-1; TRBD1 is a possible D gene (6 bases). V lost 5 bases and J 4 bases, leaving 20 bases between the germline ends. CDR1 is LNHDA and CDR2 is SQIVND in the germline V gene (reference sequence). The CDR3 length is 16 residues. The CDR3 is CASSSSTGLGGTEAFF. The CDR3 DNA reads TGTGCCAGTAGTTCCAGCACAGGGCTGGGAGGCACTGAAGCTTTCTTT.

The chain couples TRBV19 to TRBJ1-1; D is undetermined. The V gene lost 5 bases and the J gene lost 2 bases, with 6 bases spanning the gap. This CDR3 is built from 12 residues. Germline loops: CDR1 LNHDA, CDR2 SQIVND (reference sequence). The CDR3 is CASSPRNTEAFF. The CDR3 DNA reads TGTGCCAGTAGTCCCAGAAACACTGAAGCTTTCTTT.

As concerns this clonotype: This sequence may be a read error, since a much larger clone differs from it by one base. Without the conserved terminal phenylalanine or tryptophan, this CDR3 likely stems from a read error. The V and J genes are TRBV5-1 and TRBJ2-3; weak D call: TRBD2 (6 bases). The germline V and J ends were trimmed by 4 bases and 0 bases, with 9 bases remaining between them. Germline V gene sequence: CDR1 SGHRS, CDR2 YFSETQ. The CDR3 runs 14 residues. The DNA for the CDR3 is TGCGCCAGCAGCCCTAGCGCTAGCACAGATACGCAGTATCTT. Protein sequence: CASSPSASTDTQYL.

This clonotype was seen repeatedly, ten times or more. V is TRBV9 and J is TRBJ1-2; no reliable D call. V was trimmed by 3 bases and J by 4 bases, leaving 7 bases between them. Germline V gene sequence: CDR1 SGDLS, CDR2 YYNGEE. The length of the CDR3 is 12 residues. In DNA form, the CDR3 reads TGTGCCAGCAGCGACACCATCTATGGCTACACCTTC. Protein product: CASSDTIYGYTF.

The chain recombines TRBV20-1 with TRBJ1-1; D is undetermined. The CDR3 contains 12 residues. Germline lookup yields CDR1 DFQATT and CDR2 SNEGSKA (reference sequence). The V gene lost 3 bases and the J gene lost 4 bases, with 9 bases spanning the gap. Here the CDR3 reads CSARMGGTEAFF. The CDR3 DNA sequence: TGCAGTGCTAGGATGGGCGGCACTGAAGCTTTCTTT.

This chain joins TRBV20-1 and TRBJ2-7, with D perhaps TRBD1 or TRBD2 (5 bases each). V was cut by 3 bases and J by 7 bases, with 10 bases left in between. This CDR3 has 11 residues. Germline V lookup: CDR1 DFQATT, CDR2 SNEGSKA (reference sequence). CDR3 in DNA: TGCAGTGCTAGTGGGACGGGAGAGCAGTACTTC. It translates to CSASGTGEQYF.

The chain links TRBV29-1 to TRBJ2-1; 15 nucleotides agree with TRBD2. The V gene's germline CDR1 is SQVTM and CDR2 ANQGSEA. V shed 4 bases, J shed 7 bases, and the junction held 5 bases outside the gene matches. This CDR3 contains 15 residues. Here the CDR3 DNA reads TGCAGCGTTGTCCCGGGACTAGCGGGAGGAAATGAGCAGTTCTTC. Translation gives CSVVPGLAGGNEQFF.

V is TRBV10-2 and J is TRBJ1-4, with D unclear. With 7 bases removed from V and 4 bases from J, the gap between germline ends came to 10 bases. Looked up from germline, CDR1 is WSHSY and CDR2 is SAAADI. The CDR3 is made up of 13 amino acids. CDR3 protein: CASTRTINEKLFF. CDR3 nucleotide sequence: TGCGCCAGCACCCGGACCATTAATGAAAAACTGTTTTTT.

V is TRBV15 and J is TRBJ1-1, with D possibly being TRBD1 (5 bases). This CDR3 is built from 14 residues. Looked up from germline, CDR1 is LNHNV and CDR2 is YYDKDF (reference sequence). V lost 3 bases and J 4 bases, leaving 12 bases between the germline ends. The CDR3 here is CATSSLQDGTEAFF. The DNA of the CDR3 is TGTGCCACCAGCAGCTTACAGGACGGCACTGAAGCTTTCTTT. The full variable domain, its missing parts supplied by reference TRBV15 and TRBJ1-1, is DAMVIQNPRYQVTQFGKPVTLSCSQTLNHNVMYWYQQKSSQAPKLLFHYYDKDFNNEADTPDNFQSRRPNTSFCFLDIRSPGLGDTAMYLCATSSLQDGTEAFFGQGTRLTVV.